Reported below is one T cell receptor beta chain. Its antigen is undetermined. CDR1 is MDHEN, CDR2 SYDVKM, per germline. This CDR3 contains 15 residues. V dropped 6 bases and J dropped 2 bases, with 17 bases sitting between them. The protocol was immunoSEQ multiplex PCR, while the TCRdb copy is restricted to in-frame clones and leaves out a portion. This table holds about 12,000 clones, approximately 65% found once. This entry comes from a study of cytotoxic CD8 clonotypes in ibrutinib-treated CLL. Study in general: Averaging across samples gave approximately 270,000 productive templates and approximately 87,000 productive rearrangements.

Study results and caveats: Shared public clonotypes were rare, and on treatment they either got smaller or stayed the same. At ibrutinib response, clonality increased, and at progression it declined back toward baseline.

The chain joins TRBV28 to TRBJ2-7; D call uncertain. This material consisted of PBMCs, taken before ibrutinib treatment. This sequence originates from a human donor with chronic lymphocytic leukemia. CDR3 DNA: TGTGCCAGCAGCCCCGGTTCGGGCGGAACCTACGAGCAGTACTTC. Translated: CASSPGSGGTYEQYF.